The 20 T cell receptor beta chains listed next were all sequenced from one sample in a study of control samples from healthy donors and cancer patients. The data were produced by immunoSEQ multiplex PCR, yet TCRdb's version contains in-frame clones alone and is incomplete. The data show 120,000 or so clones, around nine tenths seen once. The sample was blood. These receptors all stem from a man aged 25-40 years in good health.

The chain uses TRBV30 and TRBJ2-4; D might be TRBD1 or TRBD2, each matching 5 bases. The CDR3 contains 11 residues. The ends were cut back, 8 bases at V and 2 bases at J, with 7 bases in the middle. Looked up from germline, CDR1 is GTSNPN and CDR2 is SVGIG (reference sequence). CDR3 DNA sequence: TGTGCCGGGGGTCCCAAAAACATTCAGTACTTC. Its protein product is CAGGPKNIQYF.

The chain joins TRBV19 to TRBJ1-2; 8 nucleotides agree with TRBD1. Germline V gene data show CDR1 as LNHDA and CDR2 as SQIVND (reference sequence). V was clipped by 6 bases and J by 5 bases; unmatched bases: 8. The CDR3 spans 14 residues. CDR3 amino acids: CASSPRTGGYGYTF. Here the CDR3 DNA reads TGTGCCAGTAGCCCCAGAACAGGGGGATATGGCTACACCTTC.

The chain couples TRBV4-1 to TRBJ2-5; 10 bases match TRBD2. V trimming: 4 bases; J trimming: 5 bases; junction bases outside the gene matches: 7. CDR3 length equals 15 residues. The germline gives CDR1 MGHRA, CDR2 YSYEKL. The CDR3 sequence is CASSLSGGAVETQYF. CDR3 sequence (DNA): TGCGCCAGCAGCCTGAGCGGGGGGGCGGTGGAGACCCAGTACTTC.

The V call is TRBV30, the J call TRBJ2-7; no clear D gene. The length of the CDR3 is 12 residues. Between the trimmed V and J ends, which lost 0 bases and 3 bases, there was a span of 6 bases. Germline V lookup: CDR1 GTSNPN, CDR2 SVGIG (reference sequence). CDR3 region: CAWSVRVYEQYF. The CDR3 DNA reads TGTGCCTGGAGTGTAAGGGTCTACGAGCAGTACTTC.

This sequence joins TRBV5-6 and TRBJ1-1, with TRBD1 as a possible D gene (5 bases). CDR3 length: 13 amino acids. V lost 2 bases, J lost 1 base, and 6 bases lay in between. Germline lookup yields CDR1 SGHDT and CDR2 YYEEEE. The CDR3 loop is CASSFGQNTEAFF. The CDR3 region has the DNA TGTGCCAGCAGCTTCGGACAGAACACTGAAGCTTTCTTT.

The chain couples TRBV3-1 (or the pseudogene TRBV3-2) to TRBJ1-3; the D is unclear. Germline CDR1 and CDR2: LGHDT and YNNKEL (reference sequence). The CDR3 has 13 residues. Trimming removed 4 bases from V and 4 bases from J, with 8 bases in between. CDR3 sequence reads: CASSRGTGNTIYF. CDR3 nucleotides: TGTGCCAGCAGCCGGGGTACCGGAAACACCATATATTTT.

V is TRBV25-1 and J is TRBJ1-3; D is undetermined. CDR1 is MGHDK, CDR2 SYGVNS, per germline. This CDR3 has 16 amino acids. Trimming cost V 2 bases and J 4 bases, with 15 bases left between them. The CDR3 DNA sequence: TGTGCCAGCAGTGAAAATAATGGGCAGGCGGGAAACACCATATATTTT. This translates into CASSENNGQAGNTIYF. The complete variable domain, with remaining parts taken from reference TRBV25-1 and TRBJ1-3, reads EADIYQTPRYLVIGTGKKITLECSQTMGHDKMYWYQQDPGMELHLIHYSYGVNSTEKGDLSSESTVSRIRTEHFPLTLESARPSHTSQYLCASSENNGQAGNTIYFGEGSWLTVV.

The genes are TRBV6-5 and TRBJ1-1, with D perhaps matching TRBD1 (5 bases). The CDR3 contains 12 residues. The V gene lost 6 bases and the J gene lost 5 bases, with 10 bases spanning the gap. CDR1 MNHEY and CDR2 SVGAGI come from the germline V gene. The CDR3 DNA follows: TGTGCCAGCAGGTTCCCAGGGACTGAAGCTTTCTTT. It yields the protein CASRFPGTEAFF.

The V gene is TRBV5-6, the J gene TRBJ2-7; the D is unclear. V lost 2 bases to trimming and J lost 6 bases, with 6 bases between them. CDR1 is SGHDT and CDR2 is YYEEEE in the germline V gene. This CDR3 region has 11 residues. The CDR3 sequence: CASSFASEQYF. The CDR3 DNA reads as TGTGCCAGCAGCTTCGCCTCCGAGCAGTACTTC.

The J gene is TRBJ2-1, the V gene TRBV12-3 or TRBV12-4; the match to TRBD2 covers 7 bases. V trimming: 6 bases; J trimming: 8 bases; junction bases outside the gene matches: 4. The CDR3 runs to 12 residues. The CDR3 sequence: CASRGGFDEQFF. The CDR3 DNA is TGTGCCAGCAGGGGGGGGTTCGATGAGCAGTTCTTC.

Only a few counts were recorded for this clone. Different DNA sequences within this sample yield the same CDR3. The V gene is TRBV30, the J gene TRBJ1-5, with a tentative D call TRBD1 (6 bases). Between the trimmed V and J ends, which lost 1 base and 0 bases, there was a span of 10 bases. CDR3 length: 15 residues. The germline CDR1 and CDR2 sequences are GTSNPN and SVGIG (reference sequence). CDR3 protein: CAWSEGTLSNQPQHF. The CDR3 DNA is TGTGCCTGGAGTGAAGGGACACTTAGCAATCAGCCCCAGCATTTT.

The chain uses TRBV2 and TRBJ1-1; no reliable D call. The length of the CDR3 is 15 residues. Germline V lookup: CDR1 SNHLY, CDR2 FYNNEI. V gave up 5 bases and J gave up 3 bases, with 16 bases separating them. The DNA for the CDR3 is TGTGCCAGCAGTCCCTATCCTAACGGAGACACTGAAGCTTTCTTT. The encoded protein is CASSPYPNGDTEAFF.

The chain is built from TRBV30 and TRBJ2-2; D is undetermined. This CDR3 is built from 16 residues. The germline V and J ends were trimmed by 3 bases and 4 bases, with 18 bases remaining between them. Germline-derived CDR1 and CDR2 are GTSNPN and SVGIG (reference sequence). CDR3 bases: TGTGCCTGGAGCCTGGGCCTCCTAACATCCACCGGGGAGCTGTTTTTT. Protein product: CAWSLGLLTSTGELFF.

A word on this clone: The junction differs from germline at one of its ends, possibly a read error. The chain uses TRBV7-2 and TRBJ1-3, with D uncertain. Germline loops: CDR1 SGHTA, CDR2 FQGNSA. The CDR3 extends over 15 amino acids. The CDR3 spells CASSLASPSRNTIYF. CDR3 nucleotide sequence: TGTGCCAGCAGCCTAGCCAGTCCCAGCAGAAACACCATATATTTT.

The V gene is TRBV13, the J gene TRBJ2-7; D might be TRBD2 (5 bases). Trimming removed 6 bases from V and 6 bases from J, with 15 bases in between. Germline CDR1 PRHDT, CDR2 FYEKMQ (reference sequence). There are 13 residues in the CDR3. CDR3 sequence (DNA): TGTGCCAGCAGTTATTTGGGAGTTGGCGAGCAGTACGTC. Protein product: CASSYLGVGEQYV.

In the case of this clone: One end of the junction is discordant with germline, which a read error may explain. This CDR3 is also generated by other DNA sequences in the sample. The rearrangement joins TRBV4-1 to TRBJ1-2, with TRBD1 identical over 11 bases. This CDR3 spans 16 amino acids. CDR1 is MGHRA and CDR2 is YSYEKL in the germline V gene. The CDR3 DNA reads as TGCCCCAGCAGCCAAGGGAGGGGGGGACAGGGGGAAGGCTACACCTTC. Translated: CPSSQGRGGQGEGYTF.

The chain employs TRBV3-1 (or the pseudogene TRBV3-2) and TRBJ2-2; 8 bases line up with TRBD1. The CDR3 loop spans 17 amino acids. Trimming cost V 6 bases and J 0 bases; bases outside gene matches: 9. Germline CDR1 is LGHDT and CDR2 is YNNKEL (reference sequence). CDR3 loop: CASRSWTGNSNTGELFF. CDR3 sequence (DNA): TGTGCCAGCAGGTCTTGGACAGGGAATTCGAACACCGGGGAGCTGTTTTTT.

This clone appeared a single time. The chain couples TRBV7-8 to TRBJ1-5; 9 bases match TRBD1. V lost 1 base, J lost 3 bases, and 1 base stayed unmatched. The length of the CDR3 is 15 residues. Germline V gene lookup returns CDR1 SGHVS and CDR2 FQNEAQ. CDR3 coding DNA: TGTGCCAGCAGCTTAGACAGGGGGCTCAATCAGCCCCAGCATTTT. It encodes CASSLDRGLNQPQHF. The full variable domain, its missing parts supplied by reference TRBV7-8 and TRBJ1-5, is GAGVSQSPRYKVAKRGQDVALRCDPISGHVSLFWYQQALGQGPEFLTYFQNEAQLDKSGLPSDRFFAERPEGSVSTLKIQRTQQEDSAVYLCASSLDRGLNQPQHFGDGTRLSIL.

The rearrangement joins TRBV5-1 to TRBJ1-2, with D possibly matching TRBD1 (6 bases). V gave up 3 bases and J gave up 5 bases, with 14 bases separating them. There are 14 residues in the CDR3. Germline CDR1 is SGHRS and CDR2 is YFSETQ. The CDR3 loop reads CASSSRTAGYGYTF. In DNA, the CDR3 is TGCGCCAGCAGCTCCCGGACAGCGGGGTATGGCTACACCTTC.

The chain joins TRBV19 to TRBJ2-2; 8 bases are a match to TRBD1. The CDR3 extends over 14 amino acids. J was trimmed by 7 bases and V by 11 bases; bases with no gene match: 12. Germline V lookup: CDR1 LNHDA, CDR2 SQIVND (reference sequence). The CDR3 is CASTQGAAIGELFF. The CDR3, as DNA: TGTGCCTCGACCCAGGGGGCAGCAATCGGGGAGCTGTTTTTT.